These 21 T cell receptor beta chains were sequenced from one sample in a study of T cell changes during pregnancy in multiple sclerosis. Produced via immunoSEQ multiplex PCR; TCRdb's table is partial and in-frame only. The sample includes some 41,000 clones, approximately 91% of them seen just once. Sequenced: PBMCs (not recorded whether the cells were cultured). These receptors were obtained from a female donor with multiple sclerosis, enrolled in a pregnancy study.

The rearrangement joins TRBV18 to TRBJ1-5, with D possibly being TRBD1 (6 bases). The V gene lost 0 bases and the J gene lost 2 bases, with 14 bases spanning the gap. Germline V gene data show CDR1 as KGHSH and CDR2 as LQKENI. The CDR3 contains 17 residues. CDR3 sequence (DNA): TGTGCCAGCTCACCACCGACTGGGACAAACGGCAATCAGCCCCAGCATTTT. It is translated as CASSPPTGTNGNQPQHF.

The CDR3: CASSQDFGAGGYGYTF. CDR3 nucleotides: TGCGCCAGCAGCCAAGATTTTGGAGCAGGGGGCTATGGCTACACCTTC. V is TRBV4-3 and J is TRBJ1-2; 7 nucleotides line up with TRBD1. The J segment lost 4 bases and the V segment lost 0 bases, leaving 8 bases of the junction unmatched. Germline V gene lookup returns CDR1 LGHNA and CDR2 YSLEER. There are 16 residues in the CDR3.

This chain connects TRBV6-1 to TRBJ1-4, with no clear D. In germline, CDR1 is MNHNS, CDR2 SASEGT. The germline V and J ends were trimmed by 1 base and 4 bases, with 10 bases remaining between them. The CDR3 runs 15 residues. CDR3 protein: CASSEVFGYNEKLFF. The CDR3 bases are TGTGCCAGCAGTGAAGTATTTGGGTATAATGAAAAACTGTTTTTT.

The CDR3 sequence is CASGGTSGVNEQFF. CDR3 sequence (DNA): TGCGCCAGCGGAGGGACTAGCGGAGTCAATGAGCAGTTCTTC. The genes are TRBV5-1 and TRBJ2-1; TRBD2 matches 11 bases. In germline, CDR1 is SGHRS, CDR2 YFSETQ. This CDR3 is built from 14 residues. Unmatched junction bases numbered 6, after V lost 7 bases and J lost 6 bases.

J is TRBJ2-2 and V is TRBV2; 7 bases are shared with TRBD2. CDR1 is SNHLY, CDR2 FYNNEI, per germline. The CDR3 runs to 16 residues. Germline trimming cut 8 bases from V and 5 bases from J; bases unmatched to any gene: 14. The CDR3 DNA is TGTGCCAGCGGGGCGTCGAGCGGGATCGGGACCGGGGAGCTGTTTTTT. Translating gives CASGASSGIGTGELFF.

The chain joins TRBV7-6 to TRBJ2-5, with a possible D match to TRBD1 (5 bases). Per germline, CDR1 SGHVS and CDR2 FNYEAQ. Trimming took 5 bases from V and 2 from J, leaving 12 bases between them. This CDR3 spans 14 amino acids. CDR3 nucleotides: TGTGCCAGCAGCCCCCGACAGTTACAAGAGACCCAGTACTTC. Amino acids: CASSPRQLQETQYF.

The rearrangement joins TRBV4-1 to TRBJ2-1; maybe TRBD2 (7 bases). The CDR3 extends over 14 amino acids. Germline CDR1 reads MGHRA; CDR2 reads YSYEKL. The V end was cut by 8 bases, the J end by 2 bases, with 13 bases between. The CDR3, as DNA: TGCGCCAGCGGGGAGGGGGGACCCTACAATGAGCAGTTCTTC. It encodes CASGEGGPYNEQFF.

The chain has TRBV10-1 and TRBJ2-5; possible D gene TRBD2, 5 bases. The CDR3 length is 14 residues. CDR1 and CDR2 (germline): WNHNN, SYGVQD (reference sequence). V was pared by 0 bases and J by 4 bases, with 9 bases between. The chain's CDR3 is CASSESTRGETQYF. The DNA for the CDR3 is TGCGCCAGCAGTGAGTCGACTCGGGGAGAGACCCAGTACTTC.

The rearrangement uses TRBV7-9 and TRBJ1-5; TRBD1 aligns across 7 bases. The CDR3 loop spans 13 amino acids. CDR1 and CDR2 from the germline V gene are SEHNR and FQNEAQ (reference sequence). Germline trimming cut 7 bases from V and 4 bases from J; bases unmatched to any gene: 4. CDR3: CASNSGQNQPQHF. CDR3 in DNA: TGTGCCAGCAACTCGGGACAGAATCAGCCCCAGCATTTT.

The chain has TRBV10-3 and TRBJ1-1; D gene unclear. CDR1 is ENHRY, CDR2 SYGVKD, per germline. V was trimmed by 1 base and J by 3 bases, leaving 9 bases between them. This CDR3 contains 14 residues. The CDR3 nucleotides are TGTGCCATCAGTGAGTTTGCCGGGGACACTGAAGCTTTCTTT. Translated, it gives CAISEFAGDTEAFF.

This chain links TRBV27 with TRBJ1-1; D call uncertain. The germline V gene encodes CDR1 MNHEY and CDR2 SMNVEV (reference sequence). Trimming removed 5 bases from V and 0 bases from J, with 7 bases in between. The CDR3 runs to 13 residues. This CDR3 is CASSPYLNTEAFF. The CDR3 DNA reads TGTGCCAGCAGTCCCTACTTGAACACTGAAGCTTTCTTT.

A single count supports this clone. The gene calls are TRBV10-3 and TRBJ2-7, with TRBD2 as a possible D gene (6 bases). Germline assignment: CDR1 ENHRY and CDR2 SYGVKD. The length of the CDR3 is 17 residues. Trimming removed 1 base at V and 5 bases at J, with 21 bases between. The CDR3 nucleotides are TGTGCCATCAGTGAGTTCCGTCTAGTTGGGGGAGGCGACGAGCAGTACTTC. Translated, it gives CAISEFRLVGGGDEQYF.

The V and J genes are TRBV6-1 and TRBJ2-7, with D perhaps TRBD1 or TRBD2 (5 bases each). The V end was cut by 7 bases, the J end by 0 bases, with 13 bases between. The CDR3 is 14 residues long. The V gene's germline CDR1 is MNHNS and CDR2 SASEGT. The CDR3 is CASIVGPSSYEQYF. CDR3 bases: TGTGCCAGCATCGTGGGACCGAGCTCCTACGAGCAGTACTTC.

The chain has TRBV6-4 and TRBJ2-3, with TRBD2 matching over 8 bases. The CDR3 runs 14 residues. Losses at the gene ends were 5 bases for V and 1 base for J; bases not matched to a gene: 2. Germline V lookup: CDR1 MRHNA, CDR2 SNTAGT. CDR3: CASSKAGGTDTQYF. CDR3 nucleotide sequence: TGTGCCAGCAGTAAAGCGGGGGGCACAGATACGCAGTATTTT.

The rearrangement joins TRBV7-2 to TRBJ1-3, with D perhaps TRBD1 (5 bases). This CDR3 comprises 15 residues. V was cut by 2 bases and J by 4 bases, with 12 bases left in between. The V gene's germline CDR1 is SGHTA and CDR2 FQGNSA. The CDR3 spells CASSLRQGGGNTIYF. The CDR3 bases are TGTGCCAGCAGCTTACGGCAGGGTGGGGGAAACACCATATATTTT.

CDR3 amino acids: CASSLRRTLASLFYEQYF. CDR3 bases: TGTGCCAGCAGCTTGCGGCGGACTCTGGCCTCTTTATTCTACGAGCAGTACTTC. The chain is built from TRBV5-4 and TRBJ2-7; D is possibly TRBD2 (5 bases). This CDR3 is built from 18 residues. CDR1 is SGHNT, CDR2 YYREEE, per germline (reference sequence). Trimming removed 1 base from V and 3 bases from J, with 23 bases in between.

This rearrangement joins TRBV5-1 to TRBJ2-1; D gene uncertain. The ends were cut back, 1 base at V and 2 bases at J, with 13 bases in the middle. The CDR3 contains 16 residues. The germline gives CDR1 SGHRS, CDR2 YFSETQ. The CDR3 DNA is TGCGCCAGCAGCTTGACCCTCGACTTGACCTACAATGAGCAGTTCTTC. Residues: CASSLTLDLTYNEQFF. Full variable domain (rest looked up from reference TRBV5-1 and TRBJ2-1): KAGVTQTPRYLIKTRGQQVTLSCSPISGHRSVSWYQQTPGQGLQFLFEYFSETQRNKGNFPGRFSGRQFSNSRSEMNVSTLELGDSALYLCASSLTLDLTYNEQFFGPGTRLTVL.

J is TRBJ2-2 and V is TRBV9, with D perhaps TRBD1 (6 bases). Trimming pared 2 bases from V and 2 bases from J, leaving 10 bases between. The CDR3 length is 15 residues. Germline loops: CDR1 SGDLS, CDR2 YYNGEE. The CDR3 loop is CASSVTGTNTGELFF. For the CDR3, the DNA is TGTGCCAGCAGCGTTACAGGGACAAACACCGGGGAGCTGTTTTTT.

The chain joins TRBV28 to TRBJ2-5; 9 bases fit TRBD2. Germline-derived CDR1 and CDR2 are MDHEN and SYDVKM. CDR3 length: 13 residues. With 8 bases clipped from V and 3 bases from J, the junction kept 4 bases outside the gene matches. CDR3: CASRGGGEETQYF. In nucleotides, the CDR3 is TGTGCCAGCCGAGGCGGGGGGGAAGAGACCCAGTACTTC.

This chain uses TRBV7-2 with TRBJ2-5, with D possibly being TRBD2 (6 bases). Gene TRBJ2-7 matches the end of the DNA better, so the J call may be wrong. CDR3 length: 13 residues. Germline values: CDR1 SGHTA, CDR2 FQGNSA. The DNA for the CDR3 is TGTGCCAGCAGTGTAGCGGAAACCTACGAGCAGTACTTC. Translation gives CASSVAETYEQYF.

V is TRBV4-1 and J is TRBJ2-4; D remains unclear. The V end lost 4 bases, the J end lost 8 bases, and 12 bases lay between the germline ends. In germline, CDR1 is MGHRA, CDR2 YSYEKL. The CDR3 spans 13 residues. CDR3 loop: CASSPRDLDIQYF. The CDR3 DNA sequence: TGCGCCAGCAGCCCCCGCGACTTGGACATTCAGTACTTC.